This TCR beta chain was captured by sequencing in a study of CD8 T cells in ankylosing spondylitis listed by TCRdb under 2017. Regarding the research as a whole: The study profiled T cell receptor beta repertoires in healthy donors and ankylosing spondylitis patients to find disease-linked TCR variants. In total, the full study cohort was made up of some 110 healthy donors and 25 or so ankylosing spondylitis patients. Peripheral blood was sampled, and synovial fluid was additionally collected from ankylosing spondylitis patients. Overall study results and their limits: According to the report, matched synovial fluid samples from ankylosing spondylitis patients were significantly enriched for the disease-linked clones. A TCR beta motif made up of several highly homologous amino acid variants appeared to be characteristic of blood from ankylosing spondylitis patients. Some motif variants had previously been reported in the synovial fluid and blood of reactive arthritis patients, which suggests shared mechanisms of disease initiation. In peripheral blood, the disease-linked clones were found at relatively low frequencies and had a CD8+ phenotype.

This clonotype occurred many times. No antigen is known for it. No much larger clonotype is one base removed from it; base qualities were not supplied. Reading from cysteine to phenylalanine, the CDR3 counts 12 amino acids. Kept here is only the CDR3 DNA, which spans 36 bases and is read in frame from base 1. Trimming costs V 3 bases and J 7 bases, and their ends lie 10 bases apart. The germline V gene yields SQVTM for CDR1 and ANQGSEA for CDR2. These reads were obtained on an Illumina HiSeq 2500. Quantitative 5'-RACE with molecular barcodes was used to prepare TCR beta libraries. In the original analysis: A new computational method, built on a probabilistic model of VDJ rearrangement, was used to identify disease-linked TCR variants. The public reads were reanalyzed by TCRdb: fastp trimming at Q25, MiXCR alignment, in-frame beta chains only. Merged by CDR3 protein, the rows form single entries marked with the most common genes and DNA. TCRdb, not the original authors, processed these V and J calls. Counted in this sample were approximately 400,000 distinct CDR3 sequences; more than 25% of them appeared once. The ten most abundant clones make up roughly 0.8% of the sample.

The sample comprised blood, either unsorted or a sorted T cell fraction (not recorded which). Rearrangement joined TRBV29-1 to TRBJ2-1, with the D gene tentatively TRBD1 or TRBD2, based on 6 matching bases in each. The TCR was taken from a male donor with ankylosing spondylitis. The nucleotide sequence is TGCAGCGTTGACACAGGGAGGAATGAGCAGTTCTTC. The resulting protein is CSVDTGRNEQFF.